These T cell receptor beta chains were read from a single sample in a study of vaccination and CD4 T cells after COVID-19. No cognate antigen is known for these TCRs. TCRdb itself ran the PCR reads through MiXCR, one entry per CDR3 protein. This sample has approximately 20,000 distinct CDR3 sequences, with about 71% found just once. The sample consisted of CD4+ T cells from blood, cultured in vitro. These receptors all stem from a human donor who had recovered from COVID-19. Each CDR3 is given with its conserved first and last residue. D genes are given only for firm matches. Rows give clone size only sometimes, using once, few, many, or a class for an expanded clone.

D gene: NA; clone size: NA; J gene: TRBJ1-3; V gene: TRBV28; CDR3 protein: CASSPLGSGNTIYF; CDR3 DNA: TGTGCCAGCAGCCCGCTAGGCTCTGGAAACACCATATATTTT
D gene: NA; clone size: NA; J gene: TRBJ1-1; V gene: TRBV20-1; CDR3 protein: CSAGTEAFF; CDR3 DNA: TGCAGTGCCGGGACAGAAGCTTTCTTT
D gene: TRBD1; clone size: NA; J gene: TRBJ1-5; V gene: TRBV6-1; CDR3 protein: CASGPWGQGNQPQHF; CDR3 DNA: TGTGCCAGCGGACCTTGGGGACAGGGCAATCAGCCCCAGCATTTT
D gene: NA; clone size: once; J gene: TRBJ1-5; V gene: TRBV7-2; CDR3 protein: CASSLADTLRGQPQHF; CDR3 DNA: TGTGCCAGCAGCTTAGCTGACACACTTAGAGGTCAGCCCCAGCATTTT
D gene: NA; clone size: NA; J gene: TRBJ2-3; V gene: TRBV7-2; CDR3 protein: CASSLALRADTQYF; CDR3 DNA: TGTGCCAGCAGCTTAGCTTTAAGGGCAGATACGCAGTATTTT
D gene: TRBD2; clone size: NA; J gene: TRBJ2-7; V gene: TRBV6-2/TRBV6-3; CDR3 protein: CASSYPLGGSLSYEQYF; CDR3 DNA: TGTGCCAGCAGTTATCCCCTCGGCGGGAGTCTTTCCTACGAGCAGTACTTC
D gene: TRBD1; clone size: few; J gene: TRBJ1-6; V gene: TRBV12-3/TRBV12-4; CDR3 protein: CASSHDRDSPLHF; CDR3 DNA: TGTGCCAGCAGCCATGACAGGGATTCACCCCTCCACTTT
D gene: TRBD1; clone size: NA; J gene: TRBJ1-1; V gene: TRBV20-1; CDR3 protein: CSARTGGIKEAFF; CDR3 DNA: TGCAGTGCTAGGACAGGGGGAATTAAGGAAGCTTTCTTT
D gene: NA; clone size: NA; J gene: TRBJ1-1; V gene: TRBV25-1; CDR3 protein: CASSELGKMNTEAFF; CDR3 DNA: TGTGCCAGCAGTGAATTAGGGAAGATGAACACTGAAGCTTTCTTT
D gene: NA; clone size: NA; J gene: TRBJ1-2; V gene: TRBV6-4; CDR3 protein: CASSDVYGYGYTF; CDR3 DNA: TGTGCCAGCAGTGACGTGTATGGCTATGGCTACACCTTC
D gene: NA; clone size: NA; J gene: TRBJ1-1; V gene: TRBV6-1; CDR3 protein: CASRGRWSDTEAFF; CDR3 DNA: TGTGCCAGCAGAGGACGGTGGTCGGACACTGAAGCTTTCTTT
D gene: TRBD1; clone size: few; J gene: TRBJ1-1; V gene: TRBV2; CDR3 protein: CASRAVGTGNTEAFF; CDR3 DNA: TGTGCCAGCAGGGCCGTGGGGACAGGGAACACTGAAGCTTTCTTT
D gene: TRBD1; clone size: NA; J gene: TRBJ1-2; V gene: TRBV7-8; CDR3 protein: CASSLGTGGHYGYTF; CDR3 DNA: TGTGCCAGCAGCTTAGGGACAGGGGGTCACTATGGCTACACCTTC
D gene: NA; clone size: NA; J gene: TRBJ1-2; V gene: TRBV24-1; CDR3 protein: CATFRRINYGYTF; CDR3 DNA: TGTGCCACCTTCAGACGGATTAACTATGGCTACACCTTC
D gene: TRBD1; clone size: few; J gene: TRBJ1-2; V gene: TRBV20-1; CDR3 protein: CSAGYRQGGYGYTF; CDR3 DNA: TGCAGTGCTGGCTACCGACAGGGCGGCTATGGCTACACCTTC
D gene: NA; clone size: NA; J gene: TRBJ1-6; V gene: TRBV21-1; CDR3 protein: CASSGSAGQGRSPLHF; CDR3 DNA: TGTGCCAGCAGCGGGAGCGCGGGACAGGGAAGGTCACCCCTCCACTTT
D gene: NA; clone size: NA; J gene: TRBJ1-5; V gene: TRBV20-1; CDR3 protein: CSARDFRQAGNQPQHF; CDR3 DNA: TGCAGTGCTAGAGATTTCCGACAGGCGGGCAATCAGCCCCAGCATTTT
D gene: NA; clone size: NA; J gene: TRBJ1-2; V gene: TRBV28; CDR3 protein: CASTWPNYGYTF; CDR3 DNA: TGTGCCAGCACATGGCCAAACTATGGCTACACCTTC
D gene: NA; clone size: NA; J gene: TRBJ2-2; V gene: TRBV4-3; CDR3 protein: CASSQVWPITGELFF; CDR3 DNA: TGCGCCAGCAGCCAAGTATGGCCTATCACCGGGGAGCTGTTTTTT
D gene: NA; clone size: NA; J gene: TRBJ2-1; V gene: TRBV24-1; CDR3 protein: CATSDLPGFNRGRGSSYNEQFF; CDR3 DNA: TGTGCCACCAGTGATTTGCCAGGGTTTAATAGAGGCCGGGGGAGCTCCTACAATGAGCAGTTCTTC
D gene: NA; clone size: NA; J gene: TRBJ1-5; V gene: TRBV7-9; CDR3 protein: CASSSTGGSNQPQHF; CDR3 DNA: TGTGCCAGCAGTTCCACAGGTGGGAGCAATCAGCCCCAGCATTTT
D gene: NA; clone size: NA; J gene: TRBJ2-2; V gene: TRBV6-2/TRBV6-3; CDR3 protein: CASTNSGATGELFF; CDR3 DNA: TGTGCCAGCACCAACTCAGGGGCCACCGGGGAGCTGTTTTTT
D gene: NA; clone size: NA; J gene: TRBJ1-1; V gene: TRBV5-1; CDR3 protein: CASSLRDGDGTEAFF; CDR3 DNA: TGCGCCAGCAGCCTCCGGGACGGGGACGGCACTGAAGCTTTCTTT
D gene: TRBD2; clone size: NA; J gene: TRBJ2-7; V gene: TRBV20-1; CDR3 protein: CSARGGLAGYEQYF; CDR3 DNA: TGCAGTGCTAGGGGCGGACTAGCGGGCTACGAGCAGTACTTC
D gene: TRBD1; clone size: NA; J gene: TRBJ1-5; V gene: TRBV27; CDR3 protein: CASSETGDGLPQHF; CDR3 DNA: TGTGCCAGCAGTGAGACAGGGGACGGTCTGCCCCAGCATTTT
D gene: TRBD1; clone size: NA; J gene: TRBJ1-1; V gene: TRBV7-2; CDR3 protein: CASSLGTGANTEAFF; CDR3 DNA: TGTGCCAGCAGCTTAGGGACAGGGGCGAACACTGAAGCTTTCTTT
D gene: NA; clone size: once; J gene: TRBJ1-5; V gene: TRBV7-2; CDR3 protein: CASSLRLSQPQHF; CDR3 DNA: TGTGCCAGCAGCTTAAGGTTGAGTCAGCCCCAGCATTTT
D gene: NA; clone size: NA; J gene: TRBJ1-6; V gene: TRBV6-2/TRBV6-3; CDR3 protein: CASSYTYSPLHF; CDR3 DNA: TGTGCCAGCAGTTACACGTATTCACCCCTCCACTTT
D gene: TRBD1; clone size: NA; J gene: TRBJ1-5; V gene: TRBV7-2; CDR3 protein: CASSEIRGLNQPQHF; CDR3 DNA: TGTGCCAGCAGCGAGATAAGGGGGCTCAATCAGCCCCAGCATTTT
D gene: NA; clone size: NA; J gene: TRBJ1-1; V gene: TRBV7-2; CDR3 protein: CASSLAETRDNTEAFF; CDR3 DNA: TGTGCCAGCAGCTTAGCGGAGACCCGGGACAACACTGAAGCTTTCTTT
D gene: NA; clone size: NA; J gene: TRBJ2-7; V gene: TRBV2; CDR3 protein: CASRKDSYEQYF; CDR3 DNA: TGTGCCAGCAGAAAGGATTCCTACGAGCAGTACTTC
D gene: NA; clone size: NA; J gene: TRBJ2-3; V gene: TRBV2; CDR3 protein: CASSDSFLTYTQYF; CDR3 DNA: TGTGCCAGCAGTGATAGTTTCCTGACTTATACGCAGTATTTT
D gene: TRBD1; clone size: NA; J gene: TRBJ1-2; V gene: TRBV30; CDR3 protein: CAWSGQGYGYTF; CDR3 DNA: TGTGCCTGGAGTGGACAGGGCTATGGCTACACCTTC
D gene: NA; clone size: NA; J gene: TRBJ1-4; V gene: TRBV20-1; CDR3 protein: CSARGATNEKLFF; CDR3 DNA: TGCAGTGCTAGAGGGGCAACTAATGAAAAACTGTTTTTT
D gene: NA; clone size: once; J gene: TRBJ2-3; V gene: TRBV5-4; CDR3 protein: CASSRTGERPDTQYF; CDR3 DNA: TGTGCCAGCAGCCGGACGGGGGAACGTCCAGATACGCAGTATTTT
D gene: NA; clone size: NA; J gene: TRBJ2-2; V gene: TRBV7-3; CDR3 protein: CASSRKGTSNTGELFF; CDR3 DNA: TGTGCCAGCAGCCGAAAGGGCACCTCGAACACCGGGGAGCTGTTTTTT
D gene: NA; clone size: NA; J gene: TRBJ1-5; V gene: TRBV7-8; CDR3 protein: CASADRTERAYF; CDR3 DNA: TGTGCCAGCGCCGACCGGACGGAACGAGCCTATTTT
D gene: TRBD1; clone size: NA; J gene: TRBJ1-1; V gene: TRBV29-1; CDR3 protein: CSVGTGGWSTEAFF; CDR3 DNA: TGCAGCGTGGGGACAGGGGGCTGGAGCACTGAAGCTTTCTTT
D gene: NA; clone size: NA; J gene: TRBJ2-7; V gene: TRBV11-2; CDR3 protein: CASSFISTSYEQYF; CDR3 DNA: TGTGCCAGCAGCTTTATTTCTACCTCCTACGAGCAGTACTTC
D gene: NA; clone size: NA; J gene: TRBJ1-3; V gene: TRBV6-2/TRBV6-3; CDR3 protein: CASSYQTTSGNTIYF; CDR3 DNA: TGTGCCAGCAGTTACCAAACAACCTCTGGAAACACCATATATTTT
D gene: NA; clone size: NA; J gene: TRBJ1-5; V gene: TRBV19; CDR3 protein: CASSLPRSGYQPQHF; CDR3 DNA: TGTGCCAGTAGTCTCCCCCGCAGTGGATATCAGCCCCAGCATTTT
D gene: NA; clone size: NA; J gene: TRBJ1-1; V gene: TRBV28; CDR3 protein: CASSPGGGLVDTEAFF; CDR3 DNA: TGTGCCAGCAGTCCTGGGGGTGGACTGGTGGACACTGAAGCTTTCTTT
D gene: NA; clone size: NA; J gene: TRBJ1-1; V gene: TRBV20-1; CDR3 protein: CSASPQMTAHTEAFF; CDR3 DNA: TGCAGTGCTAGTCCCCAAATGACAGCCCACACTGAAGCTTTCTTT
D gene: TRBD1; clone size: NA; J gene: TRBJ1-5; V gene: TRBV7-3; CDR3 protein: CASSLQGGQPQHF; CDR3 DNA: TGTGCCAGCAGCCTACAGGGGGGTCAGCCCCAGCATTTT
D gene: NA; clone size: once; J gene: TRBJ1-2; V gene: TRBV10-2; CDR3 protein: CASSEILLAGYTF; CDR3 DNA: TGCGCCAGCAGTGAAATCTTGCTAGCCGGCTACACCTTC
D gene: NA; clone size: NA; J gene: TRBJ2-5; V gene: TRBV6-1; CDR3 protein: CATFKPGSQETQYF; CDR3 DNA: TGTGCCACCTTCAAACCAGGGTCCCAAGAGACCCAGTACTTC
D gene: TRBD1; clone size: once; J gene: TRBJ1-6; V gene: TRBV6-5; CDR3 protein: CASSYSNRDRGNSPLHF; CDR3 DNA: TGTGCCAGCAGTTACTCGAACCGGGACAGGGGTAATTCACCCCTCCACTTT
D gene: TRBD2; clone size: few; J gene: TRBJ2-5; V gene: TRBV6-2/TRBV6-3; CDR3 protein: CASSNPQLAGGRETQYF; CDR3 DNA: TGTGCCAGCAGTAACCCTCAACTAGCGGGAGGGAGGGAGACCCAGTACTTC
D gene: NA; clone size: few; J gene: TRBJ2-7; V gene: TRBV7-2; CDR3 protein: CASRQFSYEQYF; CDR3 DNA: TGTGCCAGCCGTCAATTCTCCTACGAGCAGTACTTC
D gene: NA; clone size: NA; J gene: TRBJ1-6; V gene: TRBV6-2/TRBV6-3; CDR3 protein: CASRTRWRSSYNSPLHF; CDR3 DNA: TGTGCCAGCAGAACTAGGTGGCGGAGCTCCTATAATTCACCCCTCCACTTT
D gene: TRBD1; clone size: NA; J gene: TRBJ1-5; V gene: TRBV27; CDR3 protein: CASSLRQGYQPQHF; CDR3 DNA: TGTGCCAGCAGTTTACGACAGGGGTATCAGCCCCAGCATTTT
D gene: NA; clone size: NA; J gene: TRBJ1-1; V gene: TRBV20-1; CDR3 protein: CSADMMNTEAFF; CDR3 DNA: TGCAGTGCGGATATGATGAACACTGAAGCTTTCTTT
D gene: TRBD1; clone size: few; J gene: TRBJ1-5; V gene: TRBV2; CDR3 protein: CASTRHPGQGQPQHF; CDR3 DNA: TGTGCCAGCACCCGACACCCAGGACAGGGTCAGCCCCAGCATTTT
D gene: TRBD2; clone size: NA; J gene: TRBJ2-7; V gene: TRBV15; CDR3 protein: CATSGKLAGNYWEQYF; CDR3 DNA: TGTGCCACCAGCGGGAAATTAGCGGGTAATTACTGGGAGCAGTACTTC
D gene: TRBD2; clone size: NA; J gene: TRBJ2-5; V gene: TRBV5-1; CDR3 protein: CASSLGLAGDAYQETQYF; CDR3 DNA: TGCGCCAGCAGCTTAGGACTAGCGGGAGACGCCTACCAAGAGACCCAGTACTTC
D gene: NA; clone size: few; J gene: TRBJ2-5; V gene: TRBV21-1; CDR3 protein: CASRATGSQETQYF; CDR3 DNA: TGTGCCAGCAGAGCAACAGGATCCCAAGAGACCCAGTACTTC
D gene: NA; clone size: once; J gene: TRBJ2-1; V gene: TRBV15; CDR3 protein: CATLKLEGNEQFF; CDR3 DNA: TGTGCCACCCTTAAGCTGGAGGGCAATGAGCAGTTCTTC
D gene: NA; clone size: few; J gene: TRBJ1-1; V gene: TRBV7-2; CDR3 protein: CASSPRAMNTEAFF; CDR3 DNA: TGTGCCAGCAGCCCGAGAGCCATGAACACTGAAGCTTTCTTT
D gene: TRBD2; clone size: NA; J gene: TRBJ2-1; V gene: TRBV7-3; CDR3 protein: CASSLQTSGNGDEQFF; CDR3 DNA: TGTGCCAGCAGCTTACAGACTAGCGGAAATGGAGATGAGCAGTTCTTC